The present T cell receptor (beta chain) was sequenced within a study of control samples from healthy donors and cancer patients. This CDR3 has 15 residues. Trimming cost V 1 base and J 3 bases, with 8 bases left between them. The V gene's germline CDR1 is SGHRS and CDR2 YFSETQ. Produced via immunoSEQ multiplex PCR; TCRdb's table is partial and in-frame only. The repertoire holds some 140,000 clones, with roughly 92% as singletons. This clone was observed a few times. This sequence originates from a man younger than 40 in good health. The chain couples TRBV5-1 to TRBJ1-6; no clear D gene. Sequenced material: blood. CDR3 DNA: TGCGCCAGCAGCTTGTCCGGCAACTATAATTCACCCCTCCACTTT. Protein product: CASSLSGNYNSPLHF.